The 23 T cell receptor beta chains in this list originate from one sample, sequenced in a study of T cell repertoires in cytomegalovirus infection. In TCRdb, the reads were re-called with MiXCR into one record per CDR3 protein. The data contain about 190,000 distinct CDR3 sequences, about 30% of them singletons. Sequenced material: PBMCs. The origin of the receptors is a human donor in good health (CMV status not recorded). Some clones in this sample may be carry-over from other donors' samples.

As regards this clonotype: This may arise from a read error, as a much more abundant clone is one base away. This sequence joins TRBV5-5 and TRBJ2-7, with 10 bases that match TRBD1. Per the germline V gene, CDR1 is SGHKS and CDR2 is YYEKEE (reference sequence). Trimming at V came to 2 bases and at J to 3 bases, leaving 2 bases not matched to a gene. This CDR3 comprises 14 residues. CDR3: CASSFGTGDYEQYF. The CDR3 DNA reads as TGTGCCAGCAGCTTCGGGACAGGGGACTACGAGCAGTACTTC.

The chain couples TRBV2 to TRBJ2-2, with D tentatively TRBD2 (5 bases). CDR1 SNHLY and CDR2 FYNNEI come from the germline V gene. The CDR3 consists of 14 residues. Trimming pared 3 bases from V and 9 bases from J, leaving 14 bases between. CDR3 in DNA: TGTGCCAGCAGTGAGATAGGGAGCGGCCGGGAGCTGTTTTTT. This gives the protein CASSEIGSGRELFF.

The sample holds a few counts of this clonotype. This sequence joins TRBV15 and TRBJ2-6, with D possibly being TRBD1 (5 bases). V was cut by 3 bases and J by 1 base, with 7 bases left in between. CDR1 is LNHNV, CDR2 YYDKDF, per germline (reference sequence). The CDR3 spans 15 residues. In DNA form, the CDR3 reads TGTGCCACCAGCAGGGCAGGGTCTGGGGCCAACGTCCTGACTTTC. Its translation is CATSRAGSGANVLTF.

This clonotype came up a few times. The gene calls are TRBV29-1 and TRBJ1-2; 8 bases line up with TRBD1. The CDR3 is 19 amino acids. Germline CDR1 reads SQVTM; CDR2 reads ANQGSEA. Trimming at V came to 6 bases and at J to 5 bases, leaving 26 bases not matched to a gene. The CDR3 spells CSVLFRGHIAGGIGYGYTF. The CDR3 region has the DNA TGCAGCGTGTTGTTTCGCGGCCATATAGCAGGGGGCATAGGGTATGGCTACACCTTC. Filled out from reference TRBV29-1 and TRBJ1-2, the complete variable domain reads SAVISQKPSRDICQRGTSLTIQCQVDSQVTMMFWYRQQPGQSLTLIATANQGSEATYESGFVIDKFPISRPNLTFSTLTVSNMSPEDSSIYLCSVLFRGHIAGGIGYGYTFGSGTRLTVV.

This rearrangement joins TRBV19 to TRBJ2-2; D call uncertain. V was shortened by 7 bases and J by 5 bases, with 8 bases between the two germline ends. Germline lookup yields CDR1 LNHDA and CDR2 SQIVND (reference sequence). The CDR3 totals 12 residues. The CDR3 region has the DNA TGTGCCAGTATCGGGCGGACCGGGGAGCTGTTTTTT. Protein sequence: CASIGRTGELFF.

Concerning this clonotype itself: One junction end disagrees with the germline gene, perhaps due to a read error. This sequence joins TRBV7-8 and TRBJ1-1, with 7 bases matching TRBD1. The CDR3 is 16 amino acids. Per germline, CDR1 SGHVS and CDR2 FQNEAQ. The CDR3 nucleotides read TGTGCCAACAGCCCTCGCTCCCGGCAGGGGGTCACTGAAGCTTTCTTT. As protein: CANSPRSRQGVTEAFF. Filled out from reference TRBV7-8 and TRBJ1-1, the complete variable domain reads GAGVSQSPRYKVAKRGQDVALRCDPISGHVSLFWYQQALGQGPEFLTYFQNEAQLDKSGLPSDRFFAERPEGSVSTLKIQRTQQEDSAVYLCANSPRSRQGVTEAFFGQGTRLTVV.

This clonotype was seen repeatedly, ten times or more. Here the CDR3 reads CASSLEGLHYGYTF. The CDR3 region has the DNA TGTGCCAGCAGCTTAGAGGGTCTACACTATGGCTACACCTTC. The V and J genes are TRBV7-2 and TRBJ1-2; no clear D. The germline CDR1 and CDR2 sequences are SGHTA and FQGNSA. The CDR3 length is 14 residues. The V end was cut by 1 base, the J end by 3 bases, with 9 bases between.

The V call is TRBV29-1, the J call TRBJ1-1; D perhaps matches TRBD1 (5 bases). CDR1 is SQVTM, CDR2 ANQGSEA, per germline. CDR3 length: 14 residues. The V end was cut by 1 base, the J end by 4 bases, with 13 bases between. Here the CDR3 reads CSVEAPIGATEAFF. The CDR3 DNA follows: TGCAGCGTTGAAGCACCCATAGGGGCCACTGAAGCTTTCTTT. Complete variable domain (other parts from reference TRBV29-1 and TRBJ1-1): SAVISQKPSRDICQRGTSLTIQCQVDSQVTMMFWYRQQPGQSLTLIATANQGSEATYESGFVIDKFPISRPNLTFSTLTVSNMSPEDSSIYLCSVEAPIGATEAFFGQGTRLTVV.

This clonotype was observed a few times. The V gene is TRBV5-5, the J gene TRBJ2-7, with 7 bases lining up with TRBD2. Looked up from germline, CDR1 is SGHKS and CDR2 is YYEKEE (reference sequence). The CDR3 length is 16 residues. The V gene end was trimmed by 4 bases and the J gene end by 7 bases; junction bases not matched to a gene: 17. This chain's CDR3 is CASSPSPTSLAGEQYF. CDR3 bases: TGTGCCAGCAGCCCCTCCCCGACTAGCCTGGCGGGGGAGCAGTACTTC. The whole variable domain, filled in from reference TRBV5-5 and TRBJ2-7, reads DAGVTQSPTHLIKTRGQQVTLRCSPISGHKSVSWYQQVLGQGPQFIFQYYEKEERGRGNFPDRFSARQFPNYSSELNVNALLLGDSALYLCASSPSPTSLAGEQYFGPGTRLTVT.

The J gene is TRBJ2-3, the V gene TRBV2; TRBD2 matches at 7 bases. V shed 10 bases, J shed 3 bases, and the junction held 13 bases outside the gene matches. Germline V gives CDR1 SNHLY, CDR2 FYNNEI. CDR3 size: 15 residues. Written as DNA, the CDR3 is TGTGCCACCCGCCGACTAGCCCTTAAAACAGATACGCAGTATTTT. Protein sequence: CATRRLALKTDTQYF.

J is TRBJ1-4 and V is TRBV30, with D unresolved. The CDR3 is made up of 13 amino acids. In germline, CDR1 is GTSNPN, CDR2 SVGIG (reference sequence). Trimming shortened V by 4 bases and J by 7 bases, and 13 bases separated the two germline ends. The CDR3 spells CAWTRASGEKLFF. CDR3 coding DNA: TGTGCCTGGACCCGGGCCTCGGGTGAAAAACTGTTTTTT.

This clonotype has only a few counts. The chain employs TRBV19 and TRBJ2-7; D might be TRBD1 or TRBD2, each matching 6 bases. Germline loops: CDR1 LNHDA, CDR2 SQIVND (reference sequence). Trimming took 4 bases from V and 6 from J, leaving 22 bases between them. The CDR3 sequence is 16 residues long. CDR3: CASSTTADPRGLEQYF. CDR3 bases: TGTGCCAGTAGTACAACCGCCGACCCTCGGGGGCTCGAGCAGTACTTC.

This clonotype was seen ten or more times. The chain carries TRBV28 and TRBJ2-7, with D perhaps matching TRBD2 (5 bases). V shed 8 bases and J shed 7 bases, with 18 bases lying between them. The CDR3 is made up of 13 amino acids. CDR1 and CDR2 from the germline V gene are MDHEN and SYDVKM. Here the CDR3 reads CASQAPPTGEQYF. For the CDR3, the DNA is TGTGCCAGCCAAGCACCACCTACGGGGGAGCAGTACTTC.

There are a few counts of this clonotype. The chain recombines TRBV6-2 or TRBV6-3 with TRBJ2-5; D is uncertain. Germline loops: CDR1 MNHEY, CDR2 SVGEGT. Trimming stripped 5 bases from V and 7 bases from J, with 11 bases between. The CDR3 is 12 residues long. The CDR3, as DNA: TGTGCCAGCAGTAGGACCGACGGGACCCAGTACTTC. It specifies CASSRTDGTQYF.

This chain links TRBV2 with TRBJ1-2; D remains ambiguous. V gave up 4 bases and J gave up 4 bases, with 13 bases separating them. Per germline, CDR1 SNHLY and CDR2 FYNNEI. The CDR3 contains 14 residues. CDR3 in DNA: TGTGCCAGCAGTGTAGGGTCAGAGTTCTATGGCTACACCTTC. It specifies CASSVGSEFYGYTF.

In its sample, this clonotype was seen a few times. Written as DNA, the CDR3 is TGTGCCAGCAGTCCCGGTAGTTGGTTCTCCCCCTCTGGGGCCAACGTCCTGACTTTC. Its translation is CASSPGSWFSPSGANVLTF. This chain connects TRBV12-3 or TRBV12-4 to TRBJ2-6; D gene uncertain. V was pared by 5 bases and J by 0 bases, with 20 bases between. The CDR3 covers 19 residues.

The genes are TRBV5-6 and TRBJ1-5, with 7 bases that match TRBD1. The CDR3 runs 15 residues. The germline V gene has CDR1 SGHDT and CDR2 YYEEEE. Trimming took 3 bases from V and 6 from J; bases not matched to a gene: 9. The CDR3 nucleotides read TGTGCCAGCAGCTCGAGTAGGGGGCAGAGTCAGCCCCAGCATTTT. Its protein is CASSSSRGQSQPQHF.

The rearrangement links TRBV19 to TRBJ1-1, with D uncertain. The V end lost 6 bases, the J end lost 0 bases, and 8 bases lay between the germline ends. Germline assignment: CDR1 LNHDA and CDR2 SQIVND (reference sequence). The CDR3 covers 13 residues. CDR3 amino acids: CASRRNMNTEAFF. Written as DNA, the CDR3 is TGTGCCAGTAGACGGAACATGAACACTGAAGCTTTCTTT.

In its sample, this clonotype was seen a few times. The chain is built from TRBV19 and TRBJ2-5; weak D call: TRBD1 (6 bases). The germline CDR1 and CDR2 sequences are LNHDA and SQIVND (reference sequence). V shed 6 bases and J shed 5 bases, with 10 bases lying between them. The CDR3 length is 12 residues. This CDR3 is CASSPGEETQYF. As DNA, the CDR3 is TGTGCCAGTAGCCCAGGGGAGGAGACCCAGTACTTC. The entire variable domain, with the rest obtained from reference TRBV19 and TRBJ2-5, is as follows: DGGITQSPKYLFRKEGQNVTLSCEQNLNHDAMYWYRQDPGQGLRLIYYSQIVNDFQKGDIAEGYSVSREKKESFPLTVTSAQKNPTAFYLCASSPGEETQYFGPGTRLLVL.

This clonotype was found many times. CDR3 nucleotides: TGTGCCAGCAGCTTGACAGGGGACAATCAGCCCCAGCATTTT. Its protein product is CASSLTGDNQPQHF. The gene calls are TRBV7-2 and TRBJ1-5; TRBD1 agrees at 8 bases. The germline CDR1 and CDR2 sequences are SGHTA and FQGNSA. J gave up 3 bases and V 3 bases, and 1 base lay outside the gene matches. The CDR3 consists of 14 residues.

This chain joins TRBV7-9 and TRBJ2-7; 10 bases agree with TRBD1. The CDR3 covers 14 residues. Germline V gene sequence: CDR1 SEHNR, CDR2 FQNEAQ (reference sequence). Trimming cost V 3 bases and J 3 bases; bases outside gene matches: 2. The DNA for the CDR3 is TGTGCCAGCAGCTTGGGACAGGGGTACTACGAGCAGTACTTC. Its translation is CASSLGQGYYEQYF.

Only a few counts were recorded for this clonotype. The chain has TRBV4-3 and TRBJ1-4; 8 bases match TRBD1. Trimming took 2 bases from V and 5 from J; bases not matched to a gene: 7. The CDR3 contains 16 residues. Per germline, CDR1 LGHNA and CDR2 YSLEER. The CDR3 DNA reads TGCGCCAGCAGCCAAAACGGACAGGGCGAGAATGAAAAACTGTTTTTT. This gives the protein CASSQNGQGENEKLFF.

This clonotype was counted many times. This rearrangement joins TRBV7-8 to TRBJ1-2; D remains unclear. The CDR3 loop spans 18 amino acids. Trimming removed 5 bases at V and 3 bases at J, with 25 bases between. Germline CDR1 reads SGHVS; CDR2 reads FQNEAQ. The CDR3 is CASSPRGGGQVVHYGYTF. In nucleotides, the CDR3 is TGTGCCAGCAGCCCAAGAGGTGGCGGCCAGGTAGTACACTATGGCTACACCTTC.